This entry lists 15 T cell receptor beta chains sequenced from one sample in a study of CD8+CD57+ T cells in acquired aplastic anemia. According to the study, genomic DNA was the template for TCR beta VDJ and CDR3 profiling. TCRdb re-analysed the reads in MiXCR, keeping a single row per CDR3 protein. The sample yields around 220,000 distinct CDR3 sequences, almost 50% seen once. Only patients with CD8+CD57+ cell expansion on flow cytometry were chosen for sequencing. Input material: sorted CD4+, CD8+, or CD8+CD57+ T cells (not recorded which) from PBMCs. Source of these receptors: a human donor with aplastic anemia.

CDR3 coding DNA: TGCGCCAGCAGCCAGTACGGGACAGCCATGAACACTGAAGCTTTCTTT. The encoded protein is CASSQYGTAMNTEAFF. V and J are TRBV5-1 and TRBJ1-1, with 7 bases lining up with TRBD1. Trimming cost V 4 bases and J 0 bases; bases outside gene matches: 9. The germline CDR1 and CDR2 sequences are SGHRS and YFSETQ. The CDR3 sequence is 16 residues long. Drawing the rest from reference TRBV5-1 and TRBJ1-1, the complete variable domain is KAGVTQTPRYLIKTRGQQVTLSCSPISGHRSVSWYQQTPGQGLQFLFEYFSETQRNKGNFPGRFSGRQFSNSRSEMNVSTLELGDSALYLCASSQYGTAMNTEAFFGQGTRLTVV.

A word on this clonotype: Mismatch with germline at one junction end may stem from a read error. The chain employs TRBV25-1 and TRBJ2-7; 9 bases are a match to TRBD1. The germline V gene has CDR1 MGHDK and CDR2 SYGVNS. This CDR3 is 16 amino acids long. In DNA form, the CDR3 reads TGCGCCAGCAGCCAAGATCTTGCCGGGACAGGGTACGAGCAGTACTTC. This sequence encodes CASSQDLAGTGYEQYF.

The chain links TRBV3-1 to TRBJ1-3, with D hard to call. Germline V gene data show CDR1 as LGHDT and CDR2 as YNNKEL (reference sequence). V lost 0 bases and J 0 bases, leaving 9 bases between the germline ends. This CDR3 has 16 residues. For the CDR3, the DNA is TGTGCCAGCAGCCAAGACCAGATAACCTCTGGAAACACCATATATTTT. Translating it yields CASSQDQITSGNTIYF.

This chain connects TRBV5-1 to TRBJ2-7, with TRBD2 identical over 8 bases. Germline CDR1 is SGHRS and CDR2 is YFSETQ. This CDR3 region has 15 residues. The ends lost 2 bases at V and 0 bases at J; junction bases unmatched: 4. The CDR3 DNA sequence: TGCGCCAGCAGCTTCCGCGGGGGGCTCTCCTACGAGCAGTACTTC. It is translated as CASSFRGGLSYEQYF.

This clonotype was seen at least ten times. This chain connects TRBV16 to TRBJ1-4; 8 bases fit TRBD1. Germline values: CDR1 KGHSY, CDR2 FQNENV. V shed 2 bases and J 5 bases; nucleotides not matched to a gene: 10. CDR3 length: 17 amino acids. The CDR3 is CASSQGAPGTGNEKLFF. The CDR3 DNA reads TGTGCCAGCAGCCAAGGGGCCCCCGGGACAGGCAATGAAAAACTGTTTTTT. Supplemented by reference TRBV16 and TRBJ1-4, the full variable domain reads GEEVAQTPKHLVRGEGQKAKLYCAPIKGHSYVFWYQQVLKNEFKFLISFQNENVFDETGMPKERFSAKCLPNSPCSLEIQATKLEDSAVYFCASSQGAPGTGNEKLFFGSGTQLSVL.

The gene calls are TRBV19 and TRBJ1-2; D possibly corresponds to TRBD1 (6 bases). The CDR3 covers 12 residues. V gave up 6 bases and J gave up 7 bases, with 12 bases separating them. In germline, CDR1 is LNHDA, CDR2 SQIVND (reference sequence). For the CDR3, the DNA is TGTGCCAGTAGAGGGGGAAGGCCTGGCTACACCTTC. It encodes CASRGGRPGYTF.

This chain connects TRBV5-1 to TRBJ2-3; 11 positions agree with TRBD2. This CDR3 is built from 16 residues. J gave up 6 bases and V 1 base, and 7 bases lay outside the gene matches. Germline CDR1 and CDR2: SGHRS and YFSETQ. CDR3 coding DNA: TGCGCCAGCAGCTTGTTGGCTAGCGGGGGGCTGGATACGCAGTATTTT. Protein product: CASSLLASGGLDTQYF.

Comments on this clonotype: A read error is possible here, since a much larger clone lies one base away. The genes are TRBV4-1 and TRBJ2-2, with D tentatively TRBD2 (6 bases). V was cut by 3 bases and J by 5 bases, with 19 bases left in between. The CDR3 runs to 17 residues. Germline V gene sequence: CDR1 MGHRA, CDR2 YSYEKL. The CDR3 region is CASSHAAGRGWTGELFF. The CDR3 DNA is TGCGCCAGCAGCCATGCCGCGGGTCGGGGGTGGACCGGGGAGCTGTTTTTT.

This clonotype turned up a few times. The genes are TRBV20-1 and TRBJ2-1; D not certain. In germline, CDR1 is DFQATT, CDR2 SNEGSKA (reference sequence). V was trimmed by 4 bases and J by 8 bases, leaving 15 bases between them. CDR3 length: 13 residues. CDR3: CSATDPVTDEQFF. CDR3 bases: TGCAGTGCTACCGACCCCGTAACTGATGAGCAGTTCTTC.

In its sample, this clonotype was seen once. The chain is built from TRBV15 and TRBJ2-7; TRBD1 matches 8 bases. The ends lost 3 bases at V and 3 bases at J; junction bases unmatched: 10. The CDR3 consists of 16 residues. Germline V gives CDR1 LNHNV, CDR2 YYDKDF (reference sequence). CDR3 coding DNA: TGTGCCACCAGCAGCCGGACAGGGCTTCGAGGCTACGAGCAGTACTTC. It yields the protein CATSSRTGLRGYEQYF.

V is TRBV2 and J is TRBJ1-2; possibly TRBD1 for D (6 bases). This CDR3 has 14 residues. The V end was cut by 6 bases, the J end by 8 bases, with 19 bases between. Germline-derived CDR1 and CDR2 are SNHLY and FYNNEI. In nucleotides, the CDR3 is TGTGCCAGCAGAGATACAGGGTCATTTGCGGGCTACACCTTC. It translates to CASRDTGSFAGYTF.

The CDR3 reads CASSIEENTEAFF. The CDR3 DNA reads as TGTGCCAGTAGTATAGAGGAGAACACTGAAGCTTTCTTT. The chain couples TRBV19 to TRBJ1-1; no definite D call. Deletions cut 0 bases from V and 1 base from J, with 3 bases between. This CDR3 spans 13 amino acids. Germline values: CDR1 LNHDA, CDR2 SQIVND (reference sequence).

This clonotype was observed many times. The chain combines TRBV10-3 with TRBJ2-3, with 9 bases fitting TRBD1. V was pared by 9 bases and J by 2 bases, with 9 bases of the junction left unmatched. The CDR3 spans 15 residues. In germline, CDR1 is ENHRY, CDR2 SYGVKD. CDR3 residues: CAIATGTGITDTQYF. The CDR3 nucleotides read TGTGCCATTGCGACCGGGACAGGGATCACAGATACGCAGTATTTT.

There are many counts of this clonotype. V is TRBV6-1 and J is TRBJ1-1; D may be TRBD1 (6 bases). The CDR3 has 16 amino acids. Germline V lookup: CDR1 MNHNS, CDR2 SASEGT. Trimming took 6 bases from V and 5 from J, leaving 22 bases between them. The CDR3 loop reads CASRPTGRFAVTEAFF. CDR3 coding DNA: TGTGCCAGCAGACCGACAGGCCGTTTCGCTGTAACTGAAGCTTTCTTT.

This clonotype occurred many times. The chain recombines TRBV7-9 with TRBJ1-3; maybe TRBD1 (5 bases). The germline gives CDR1 SEHNR, CDR2 FQNEAQ (reference sequence). The CDR3 sequence is 15 residues long. Trimming cost V 5 bases and J 4 bases, with 15 bases left between them. The CDR3, as DNA: TGTGCCAGCAGCGCCGCCCAGGGAGCAGGAAACACCATATATTTT. It yields the protein CASSAAQGAGNTIYF. Variable domain in full (rest from reference TRBV7-9 and TRBJ1-3): DTGVSQNPRHKITKRGQNVTFRCDPISEHNRLYWYRQTLGQGPEFLTYFQNEAQLEKSRLLSDRFSAERPKGSFSTLEIQRTEQGDSAMYLCASSAAQGAGNTIYFGEGSWLTVV.